One and the same sample provided the 25 T cell receptor beta chains below, sequenced in a study of breast tumors, draining lymph nodes, adjacent tissues. One entry per CDR3 protein, called by TCRdb with MiXCR from the multiplex PCR reads. The sample consists of approximately 63,000 distinct CDR3 sequences, around three fifths of them appearing once. Specimen: breast tumor tissue. The source of these receptors is a female donor with breast cancer. Some clones in this sample may be carry-over from other donors' samples.

Notes on this clonotype: This sequence may be a read error, since a much larger clone differs from it by one base. V and J are TRBV11-2 and TRBJ2-2, with TRBD2 matching over 8 bases. Germline trimming cut 3 bases from V and 0 bases from J; bases unmatched to any gene: 12. The CDR3 extends over 19 amino acids. The germline V gene has CDR1 SGHAT and CDR2 FQNNGV. The CDR3, as DNA: TGTGCCAGCAGCTTTCCGACTAGCGCGGGCCTCGCGAACACCGGGGAGCTGTTTTTT. Its protein is CASSFPTSAGLANTGELFF.

This clonotype was counted only a few times. This chain connects TRBV20-1 to TRBJ2-1; 12 nucleotides agree with TRBD2. V was pared by 4 bases and J by 0 bases, with 16 bases of the junction left unmatched. The CDR3 extends over 20 amino acids. Germline lookup yields CDR1 DFQATT and CDR2 SNEGSKA (reference sequence). In DNA, the CDR3 is TGCAGTGCTATCTCTAGCGGGGGGGCTGCTCTCTTTAGCTCCTACAATGAGCAGTTCTTC. It translates to CSAISSGGAALFSSYNEQFF.

This clonotype appeared a few times. This CDR3 fails to terminate in the conserved phenylalanine or tryptophan, so it likely reflects a read error. The limits of the CDR3 on the DNA are not certain, so only TCRdb's listed CDR3 is given. The chain's CDR3 is CASSLGTS. This chain uses TRBV11-2 with TRBJ2-5; the table assigns TRBD2, which was not confirmed against the DNA. The CDR3 contains 8 residues when both ends are counted. CDR1 is SGHAT and CDR2 is FQNNGV in the germline V gene.

The chain joins TRBV12-3 or TRBV12-4 to TRBJ1-5; D gene ambiguous. This CDR3 spans 13 amino acids. The germline V and J ends were trimmed by 9 bases and 3 bases, with 12 bases remaining between them. DNA for the CDR3: TGTGCCAGTGTCAGAGAACACAATCAGCCCCAGCATTTT. Translating it yields CASVREHNQPQHF.

The chain is built from TRBV20-1 and TRBJ1-4, with D possibly matching TRBD1 (5 bases). Germline V gives CDR1 DFQATT, CDR2 SNEGSKA (reference sequence). The germline V and J ends were trimmed by 5 bases and 11 bases, with 18 bases remaining between them. CDR3 size: 13 residues. The chain's CDR3 is CSAVRGDGDKLFF. For the CDR3, the DNA is TGCAGTGCTGTTCGGGGGGACGGGGACAAACTGTTTTTT.

This clonotype was picked up a small number of times. The chain combines TRBV20-1 with TRBJ1-5, with D uncertain. V was pared by 5 bases and J by 9 bases, with 20 bases between. There are 14 residues in the CDR3. CDR1 is DFQATT and CDR2 is SNEGSKA in the germline V gene (reference sequence). CDR3 residues: CSASSDSTSWPQHF. The CDR3 bases are TGCAGTGCTTCCTCAGATTCAACGAGTTGGCCCCAGCATTTT.

This clonotype was seen repeatedly, ten times or more. The V and J genes are TRBV19 and TRBJ2-5, with TRBD1 matching 10 bases. CDR3 length equals 15 residues. V gave up 3 bases and J gave up 5 bases; unmatched junction bases: 6. Germline assignment: CDR1 LNHDA and CDR2 SQIVND (reference sequence). Written as DNA, the CDR3 is TGTGCCAGTAGTATGACAGGGGGCGCGTTGGAGACCCAGTACTTC. Encoded protein: CASSMTGGALETQYF.

This clonotype is medium-sized. The gene calls are TRBV19 and TRBJ1-6; D not certain. The CDR3 totals 16 residues. With 4 bases removed from V and 4 bases from J, the gap between germline ends came to 14 bases. Germline assignment: CDR1 LNHDA and CDR2 SQIVND (reference sequence). Here the CDR3 DNA reads TGTGCCAGTAGTACCCGATCAGCAGGATATAATTCACCCCTCCACTTT. It yields the protein CASSTRSAGYNSPLHF.

This clonotype was counted many times. The chain carries TRBV7-8 and TRBJ2-3; D remains ambiguous. Germline CDR1 is SGHVS and CDR2 is FQNEAQ. Between the trimmed V and J ends, which lost 5 bases and 10 bases, there was a span of 13 bases. The CDR3 extends over 12 amino acids. The CDR3 DNA is TGTGCCAGCAGCGTCGGAAGGTTCGCGCAGTATTTT. This encodes CASSVGRFAQYF.

This clonotype was observed at least ten times. The V gene is TRBV20-1, the J gene TRBJ2-3; 10 positions match TRBD2. CDR1 is DFQATT and CDR2 is SNEGSKA in the germline V gene (reference sequence). This CDR3 contains 14 residues. The trim removed 1 base at V and 7 bases at J, leaving 5 bases unmatched. The CDR3 nucleotides read TGCAGTGCTAGAGCTAGCGGGAGTAAGAATACGCAGTATTTT. This sequence encodes CSARASGSKNTQYF.

This clonotype is medium-sized (0.01 to 0.1%) within its sample. The chain links TRBV20-1 to TRBJ1-4; the D gene is possibly TRBD1 (5 bases). CDR3 length: 13 residues. Trimming removed 5 bases from V and 7 bases from J, with 14 bases in between. Looked up from germline, CDR1 is DFQATT and CDR2 is SNEGSKA (reference sequence). The CDR3, as DNA: TGCAGTGCTCCCGGGACTGGTAGTGAAAAACTGTTTTTT. Amino acid sequence: CSAPGTGSEKLFF.

This clonotype is categorized as medium-sized. This chain links TRBV6-5 with TRBJ2-7; the D is unclear. Germline V gene data show CDR1 as MNHEY and CDR2 as SVGAGI. V lost 5 bases and J lost 0, with 11 bases in between. This CDR3 has 14 residues. CDR3 DNA sequence: TGTGCCAGCAGTCCCAGCTGGGGCTCCTACGAGCAGTACTTC. Translating it yields CASSPSWGSYEQYF.

The chain links TRBV9 to TRBJ2-3, with 16 bases aligning to TRBD2. V lost 1 base and J lost 6; bases outside the gene matches: 8. The CDR3 extends over 18 amino acids. CDR1 and CDR2 from the germline V gene are SGDLS and YYNGEE. The CDR3 is CASSVPSGLAGGPDTQYF. CDR3 DNA: TGTGCCAGCAGCGTACCATCGGGACTAGCGGGGGGGCCGGATACGCAGTATTTT.

Ten or more counts support this clonotype. The CDR3 sequence: CASSPGTPFFSYNEQFF. The CDR3 nucleotides are TGTGCCAGCAGCCCCGGGACACCCTTCTTCTCCTACAATGAGCAGTTCTTC. The chain joins TRBV3-1 to TRBJ2-1; possibly TRBD1 for D (6 bases). Germline V CDR1 and CDR2: LGHDT, YNNKEL (reference sequence). V was pared by 4 bases and J by 0 bases, with 16 bases between. The CDR3 spans 17 residues.

J is TRBJ1-4 and V is TRBV20-1, with D maybe TRBD1 (5 bases). V was trimmed by 5 bases and J by 8 bases, leaving 9 bases between them. The CDR3 is 11 residues long. CDR1 is DFQATT and CDR2 is SNEGSKA in the germline V gene (reference sequence). The CDR3 DNA reads TGCAGTGCTGGGGACGGCGAAAAACTGTTTTTT. It encodes CSAGDGEKLFF.

The chain recombines TRBV12-3 or TRBV12-4 with TRBJ2-3, with D perhaps TRBD1 or TRBD2 (5 bases each). Deletions cut 7 bases from V and 11 bases from J, with 22 bases between. This CDR3 has 14 amino acids. The CDR3 region is CASTSGTYYNEQYF. Here the CDR3 DNA reads TGTGCCAGCACCTCCGGGACCTATTACAATGAGCAGTATTTT.

This clonotype was observed a handful of times. The chain recombines TRBV30 with TRBJ1-3; D is ambiguous. The CDR3 is 16 residues long. The ends were cut back, 5 bases at V and 3 bases at J, with 20 bases in the middle. Germline V gives CDR1 GTSNPN, CDR2 SVGIG (reference sequence). The CDR3: CAWAPMGGEFGNTIYF. CDR3 nucleotide sequence: TGTGCCTGGGCCCCCATGGGAGGCGAGTTTGGAAACACCATATATTTT. Supplemented by reference TRBV30 and TRBJ1-3, the full variable domain reads SQTIHQWPATLVQPVGSPLSLECTVEGTSNPNLYWYRQAAGRGLQLLFYSVGIGQISSEVPQNLSASRPQDRQFILSSKKLLLSDSGFYLCAWAPMGGEFGNTIYFGEGSWLTVV.

The gene calls are TRBV2 and TRBJ2-2; D perhaps matches TRBD2 (7 bases). Looked up from germline, CDR1 is SNHLY and CDR2 is FYNNEI. The CDR3 is 18 amino acids. Trimming left V 6 bases short and J 3 bases short, with 23 bases between. The DNA for the CDR3 is TGTGCCAGCAGGTTGACTAGCTACGCAGGGGCGGACACCGGGGAGCTGTTTTTT. As protein: CASRLTSYAGADTGELFF.

This clonotype has just one count. The J gene is TRBJ2-3, the V gene TRBV7-2; 8 nucleotides line up with TRBD2. J gave up 8 bases and V 7 bases, and 11 bases lay outside the gene matches. The germline V gene has CDR1 SGHTA and CDR2 FQGNSA. CDR3 length: 14 amino acids. The CDR3 region has the DNA TGTGCCAGCACCAAAACGGGAGGGCCAGGTACGCAGTATTTT. It translates to CASTKTGGPGTQYF.

Ten or more counts support this clonotype. The chain is built from TRBV10-3 and TRBJ2-1; the match to TRBD2 covers 7 bases. Germline lookup yields CDR1 ENHRY and CDR2 SYGVKD. CDR3 size: 14 residues. J was trimmed by 7 bases and V by 0 bases; bases with no gene match: 3. The CDR3 DNA reads as TGTGCCATCAGTGAGTCAGGGAGGGATAATGAGCAGTTCTTC. This gives the protein CAISESGRDNEQFF.

The chain has TRBV19 and TRBJ2-3; TRBD2 aligns across 16 bases. The germline V gene has CDR1 LNHDA and CDR2 SQIVND (reference sequence). Trimming cost V 5 bases and J 4 bases; bases outside gene matches: 6. This CDR3 has 17 residues. The CDR3 DNA reads as TGTGCCAGTAGTCCGGGACTAGCGGGGGGGCTTCCAGATACGCAGTATTTT. Translated: CASSPGLAGGLPDTQYF.

The V gene is TRBV6-5, the J gene TRBJ2-1; TRBD2 aligns across 9 bases. Germline V gene sequence: CDR1 MNHEY, CDR2 SVGAGI. V was pared by 0 bases and J by 10 bases, with 19 bases of the junction left unmatched. This CDR3 is 19 amino acids long. CDR3 amino acids: CASSYSPRVASGAQHEQFF. The CDR3 bases are TGTGCCAGCAGTTACTCCCCCAGGGTCGCTAGCGGGGCACAGCACGAGCAGTTCTTC.

Ten or more counts support this clonotype. The chain joins TRBV20-1 to TRBJ2-5; TRBD2 matches at 11 bases. V was pared by 0 bases and J by 7 bases, with 4 bases of the junction left unmatched. This CDR3 is built from 14 residues. CDR1 DFQATT and CDR2 SNEGSKA come from the germline V gene (reference sequence). CDR3 DNA sequence: TGCAGTGCTAGAGATAGCGGGGGGGGGCTGACCCAGTACTTC. The encoded protein is CSARDSGGGLTQYF.

This clonotype was observed at least ten times. The chain recombines TRBV27 with TRBJ2-1; a weak D match, TRBD2 (6 bases). The germline V gene encodes CDR1 MNHEY and CDR2 SMNVEV (reference sequence). The germline V and J ends were trimmed by 3 bases and 0 bases, with 9 bases remaining between them. CDR3 length equals 15 residues. The CDR3 here is CASSFGRDSYNEQFF. The CDR3 DNA follows: TGTGCCAGCAGTTTCGGGCGGGACTCCTACAATGAGCAGTTCTTC.

The table lists this clonotype with many counts. V gene TRBV11-2 combines with J gene TRBJ2-7; 10 nucleotides line up with TRBD2. CDR3 length equals 20 residues. V lost 5 bases to trimming and J lost 7 bases; unmatched junction nucleotides: 26. In germline, CDR1 is SGHAT, CDR2 FQNNGV. CDR3 bases: TGTGCCAGCAGCGTGACCACGGGGGCTAGCGGGAGTACTATTCTACGAGAGCAGTACTTC. Translation: CASSVTTGASGSTILREQYF.